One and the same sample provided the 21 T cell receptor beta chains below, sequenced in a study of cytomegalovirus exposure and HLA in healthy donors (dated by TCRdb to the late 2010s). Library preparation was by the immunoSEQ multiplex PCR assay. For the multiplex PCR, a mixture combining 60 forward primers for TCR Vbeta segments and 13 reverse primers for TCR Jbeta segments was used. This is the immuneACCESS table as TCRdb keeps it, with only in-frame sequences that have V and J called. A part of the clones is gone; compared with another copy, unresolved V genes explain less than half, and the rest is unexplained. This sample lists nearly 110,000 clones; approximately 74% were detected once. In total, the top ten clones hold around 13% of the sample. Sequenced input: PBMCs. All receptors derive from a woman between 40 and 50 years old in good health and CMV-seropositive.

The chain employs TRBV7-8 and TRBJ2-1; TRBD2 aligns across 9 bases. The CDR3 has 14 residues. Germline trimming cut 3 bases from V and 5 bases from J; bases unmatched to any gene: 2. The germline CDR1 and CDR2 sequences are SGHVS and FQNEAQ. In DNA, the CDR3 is TGTGCCAGCAGCTTGGGACTAGCCGACAATGAGCAGTTCTTC. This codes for CASSLGLADNEQFF.

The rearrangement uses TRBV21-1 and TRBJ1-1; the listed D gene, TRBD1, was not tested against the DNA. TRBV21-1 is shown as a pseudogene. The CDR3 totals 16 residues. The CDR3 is CASSIGWRQGATEAFF. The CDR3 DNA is TGTGCCAGCAGCATAGGATGGCGACAGGGGGCCACTGAAGCTTTCTTT.

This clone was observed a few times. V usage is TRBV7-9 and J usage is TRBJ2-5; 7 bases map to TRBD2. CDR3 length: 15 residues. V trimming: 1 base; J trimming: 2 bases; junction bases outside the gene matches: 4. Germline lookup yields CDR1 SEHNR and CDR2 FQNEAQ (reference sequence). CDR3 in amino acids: CASSLGAGVQETQYF. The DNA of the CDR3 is TGTGCCAGCAGCTTAGGGGCGGGGGTGCAAGAGACCCAGTACTTC.

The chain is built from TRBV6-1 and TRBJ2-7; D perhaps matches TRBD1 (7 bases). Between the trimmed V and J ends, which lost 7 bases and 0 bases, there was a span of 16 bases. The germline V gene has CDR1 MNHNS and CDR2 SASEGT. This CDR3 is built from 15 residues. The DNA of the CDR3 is TGTGCCAGCAAGGAGGGACAGAGCTTCTCCTACGAGCAGTACTTC. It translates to CASKEGQSFSYEQYF.

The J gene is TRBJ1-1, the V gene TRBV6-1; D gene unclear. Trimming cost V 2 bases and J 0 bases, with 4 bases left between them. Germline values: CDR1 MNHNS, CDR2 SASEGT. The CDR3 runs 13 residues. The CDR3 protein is CASSEPVNTEAFF. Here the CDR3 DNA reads TGTGCCAGCAGTGAACCTGTGAACACTGAAGCTTTCTTT.

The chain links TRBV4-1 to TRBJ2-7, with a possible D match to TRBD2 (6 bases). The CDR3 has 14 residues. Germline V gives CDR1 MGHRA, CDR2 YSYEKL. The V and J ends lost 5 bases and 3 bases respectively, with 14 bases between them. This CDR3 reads CASSYRDFNYEQYF. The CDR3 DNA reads TGCGCCAGCAGCTACCGGGACTTCAACTACGAGCAGTACTTC.

CDR3 loop: CAWRQASHQETQYF. The DNA for the CDR3 is TGTGCCTGGAGGCAGGCTAGCCACCAAGAGACCCAGTACTTC. The chain uses TRBV30 and TRBJ2-5; tentative D call: TRBD2 (5 bases). There are 14 residues in the CDR3. The V and J ends lost 3 bases and 0 bases respectively, with 11 bases between them. Germline assignment: CDR1 GTSNPN and CDR2 SVGIG (reference sequence).

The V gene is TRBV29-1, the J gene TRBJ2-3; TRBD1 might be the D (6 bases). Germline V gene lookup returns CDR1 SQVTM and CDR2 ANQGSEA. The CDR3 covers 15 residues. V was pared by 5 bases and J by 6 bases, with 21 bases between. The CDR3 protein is CSVHRAITPVDTQYF. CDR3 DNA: TGCAGCGTTCACAGGGCCATCACCCCGGTGGATACGCAGTATTTT.

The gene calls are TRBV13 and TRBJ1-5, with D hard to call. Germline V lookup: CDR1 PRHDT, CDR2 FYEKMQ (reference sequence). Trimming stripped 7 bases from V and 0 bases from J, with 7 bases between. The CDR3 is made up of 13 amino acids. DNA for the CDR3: TGTGCCAGCACCAGAGGTAGCAATCAGCCCCAGCATTTT. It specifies CASTRGSNQPQHF.

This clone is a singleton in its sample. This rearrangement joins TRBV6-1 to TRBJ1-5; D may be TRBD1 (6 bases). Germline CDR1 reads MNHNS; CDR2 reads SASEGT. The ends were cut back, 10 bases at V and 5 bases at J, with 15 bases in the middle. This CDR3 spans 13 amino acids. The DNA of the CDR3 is TGTGCCACCACCCTACAGGGCGATCAGCCCCAGCATTTT. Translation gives CATTLQGDQPQHF.

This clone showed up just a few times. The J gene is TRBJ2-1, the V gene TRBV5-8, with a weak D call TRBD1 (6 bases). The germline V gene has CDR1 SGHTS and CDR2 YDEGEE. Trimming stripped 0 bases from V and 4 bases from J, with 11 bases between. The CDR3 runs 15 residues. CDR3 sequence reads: CASSLEGGDYNEQFF. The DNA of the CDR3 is TGTGCCAGCAGCTTGGAAGGGGGAGATTACAATGAGCAGTTCTTC.

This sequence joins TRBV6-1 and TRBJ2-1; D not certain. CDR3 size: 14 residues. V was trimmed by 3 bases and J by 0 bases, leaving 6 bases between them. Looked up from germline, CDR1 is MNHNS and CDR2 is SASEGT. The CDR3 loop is CASSDWSSYNEQFF. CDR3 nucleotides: TGTGCCAGCAGTGATTGGAGCTCCTACAATGAGCAGTTCTTC.

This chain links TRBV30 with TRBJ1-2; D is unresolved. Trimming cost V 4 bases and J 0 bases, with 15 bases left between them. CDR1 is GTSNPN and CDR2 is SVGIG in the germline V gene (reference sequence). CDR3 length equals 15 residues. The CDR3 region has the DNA TGTGCCTGGAATAACTACGGCAGATCTAACTATGGCTACACCTTC. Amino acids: CAWNNYGRSNYGYTF. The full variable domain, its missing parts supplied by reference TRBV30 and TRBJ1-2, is SQTIHQWPATLVQPVGSPLSLECTVEGTSNPNLYWYRQAAGRGLQLLFYSVGIGQISSEVPQNLSASRPQDRQFILSSKKLLLSDSGFYLCAWNNYGRSNYGYTFGSGTRLTVV.

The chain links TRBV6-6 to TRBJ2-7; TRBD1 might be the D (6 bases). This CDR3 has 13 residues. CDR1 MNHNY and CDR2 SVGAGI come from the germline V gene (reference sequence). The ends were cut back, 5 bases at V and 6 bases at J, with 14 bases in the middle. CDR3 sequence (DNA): TGTGCCAGCAGTCCCCGCCAGGGGTTCGAGCAGTACGTC. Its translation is CASSPRQGFEQYV.

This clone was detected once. CDR3 loop: CASSLGLLDTEAFF. The CDR3 nucleotides read TGTGCCAGCAGCTTAGGCCTATTGGACACTGAAGCTTTCTTT. This chain uses TRBV11-1 with TRBJ1-1, with D uncertain. The CDR3 has 14 amino acids. V dropped 1 base and J dropped 3 bases, with 9 bases sitting between them. Germline V CDR1 and CDR2: SGHAT, FQDESV (reference sequence).

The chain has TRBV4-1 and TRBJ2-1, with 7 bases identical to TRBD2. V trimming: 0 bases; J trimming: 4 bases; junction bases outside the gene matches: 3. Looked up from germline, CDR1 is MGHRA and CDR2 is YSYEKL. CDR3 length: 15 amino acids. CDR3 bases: TGCGCCAGCAGCCAAGAAGGCGGGGGTTACAATGAGCAGTTCTTC. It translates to CASSQEGGGYNEQFF.

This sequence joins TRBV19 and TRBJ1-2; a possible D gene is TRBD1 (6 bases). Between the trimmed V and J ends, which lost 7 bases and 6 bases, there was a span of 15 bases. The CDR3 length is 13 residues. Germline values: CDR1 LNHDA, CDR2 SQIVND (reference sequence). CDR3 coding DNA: TGTGCCAGTACTTATACAGGGATCCATGGCTACACCTTC. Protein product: CASTYTGIHGYTF.

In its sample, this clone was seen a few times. CDR3 sequence: CASRLGGVEHGGAFF. The DNA for the CDR3 is TGTGCCAGCAGGTTGGGAGGGGTTGAACATGGTGGAGCTTTCTTT. The chain carries TRBV7-9 and TRBJ1-1; maybe TRBD1 (5 bases). Germline V lookup: CDR1 SEHNR, CDR2 FQNEAQ (reference sequence). This CDR3 is built from 15 residues. Trimming left V 6 bases short and J 10 bases short, with 24 bases between.

In DNA, the CDR3 is TGTGCCAGCACGACTAAGCATATGAACACTGAAGCTTTCTTT. This translates into CASTTKHMNTEAFF. The chain has TRBV2 and TRBJ1-1; D gene ambiguous. The V and J ends lost 7 bases and 0 bases respectively, with 12 bases between them. Per the germline V gene, CDR1 is SNHLY and CDR2 is FYNNEI. The CDR3 is 14 amino acids. Supplemented by reference TRBV2 and TRBJ1-1, the full variable domain reads EPEVTQTPSHQVTQMGQEVILRCVPISNHLYFYWYRQILGQKVEFLVSFYNNEISEKSEIFDDQFSVERPDGSNFTLKIRSTKLEDSAMYFCASTTKHMNTEAFFGQGTRLTVV.

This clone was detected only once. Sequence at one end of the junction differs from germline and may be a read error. The CDR3 bases are TGTGCTAGCAGCCTGGGACTAGCGGGGGGCCAAGAGACCCAGTACTTC. It yields the protein CASSLGLAGGQETQYF. The chain has TRBV7-7 and TRBJ2-5, with 15 bases that match TRBD2. This CDR3 has 16 residues. Germline CDR1 reads SSHAT; CDR2 reads FNYEAQ (reference sequence).

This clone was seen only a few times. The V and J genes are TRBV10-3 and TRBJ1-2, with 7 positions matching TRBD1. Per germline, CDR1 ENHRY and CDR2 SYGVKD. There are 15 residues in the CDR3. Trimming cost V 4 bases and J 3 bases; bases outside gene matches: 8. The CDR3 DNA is TGTGCCATCAGTGGGAACCGGGACAGATACTATGGCTACACCTTC. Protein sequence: CAISGNRDRYYGYTF.